This entry concerns a single TCR beta chain. This clonotype was found a few times. It lacks a known antigen. No base quality information exists; no much larger clone differs at one position. This sample was included in a study of response to subunit inactivated influenza vaccine (dated by TCRdb to 2016 to 2018). Context from the whole study: The study used deep quantitative T cell receptor repertoire profiling to track responses to a trivalent subunit inactivated influenza vaccine. Paper-wide results and their limitations: It was suggested by the authors that each seasonal influenza vaccination may recruit only a limited number of new T cells.

Trimming leaves V shorter by 7 bases and J shorter by 2 bases, with the junction holding 7 bases beyond the gene matches. CDR1 and CDR2, per the germline V gene, are MNHNS and SASEGT. The CDR3 spans 14 residues, from the cysteine through the phenylalanine. Kept here is only the CDR3 DNA, which spans 42 bases and is read in frame from base 1. The library was generated by RT-PCR. Instrument on record: Illumina HiSeq 2500. Using fastp at Q25 and MiXCR, TCRdb reprocessed the public reads and kept productive beta chains. Entries are consolidated by CDR3 protein sequence, retaining the most common genes and DNA. The sample contains roughly 570,000 distinct CDR3 sequences, roughly 15% of them found a single time. Of the sample, around 10% is held by the ten largest clones.

The receptor was derived from a man aged 50 or older who received an inactivated influenza vaccine. Donor details come from another sample of the same person, matched by shared clones. The chain employs TRBV6-1 and TRBJ2-7; TRBD1 matches 8 bases in the middle. The source material was PBMCs from blood, sampled 11 to 12 days after vaccination. The DNA sequence is given as TGTGCCAGCAACCCCGGGACAGGCCCCTACGAGCAGTACTTC. Its product reads: CASNPGTGPYEQYF.